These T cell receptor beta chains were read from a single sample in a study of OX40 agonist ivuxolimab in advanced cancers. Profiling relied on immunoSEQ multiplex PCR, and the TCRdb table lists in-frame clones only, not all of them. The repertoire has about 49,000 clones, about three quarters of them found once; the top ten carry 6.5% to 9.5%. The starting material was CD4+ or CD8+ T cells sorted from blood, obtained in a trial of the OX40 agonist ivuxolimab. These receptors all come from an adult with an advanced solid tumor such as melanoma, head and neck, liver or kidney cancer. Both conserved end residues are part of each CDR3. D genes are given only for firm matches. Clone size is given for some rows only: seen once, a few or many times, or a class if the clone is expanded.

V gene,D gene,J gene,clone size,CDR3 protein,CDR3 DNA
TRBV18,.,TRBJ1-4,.,CASSPDTGLLGEKLFF,TGTGCCAGCTCACCAGACACCGGCCTCTTAGGTGAAAAACTGTTTTTT
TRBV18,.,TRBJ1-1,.,CASSPEGEAFF,TGTGCCAGCTCACCAGAGGGTGAAGCTTTCTTT
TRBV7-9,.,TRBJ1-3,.,CASSLPTSGNTIYF,TGTGCCAGCAGCCTTCCGACCTCTGGAAACACCATATATTTT
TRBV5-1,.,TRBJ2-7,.,CASSLASFYEQYF,TGCGCCAGCAGCTTGGCCTCATTTTACGAGCAGTACTTC
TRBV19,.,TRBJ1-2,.,CASSIGLLDGYTF,TGTGCCAGTAGTATAGGTCTACTGGATGGCTACACCTTC
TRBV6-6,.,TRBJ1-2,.,CASTLGYGYTF,TGTGCCAGCACCCTTGGCTATGGCTACACCTTC
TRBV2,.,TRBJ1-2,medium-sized,CASGGDGNYGYTF,TGTGCCAGCGGGGGGGACGGCAACTATGGCTACACCTTC
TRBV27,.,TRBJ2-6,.,CASSPLGSGANVLTF,TGTGCCAGCAGTCCTCTTGGTTCTGGGGCCAACGTCCTGACTTTC
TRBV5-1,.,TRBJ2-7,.,CASRESSRGYEQYF,TGCGCCAGCAGAGAAAGTAGCAGGGGCTACGAGCAGTACTTC
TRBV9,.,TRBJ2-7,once,CASSVGLRDYEQYF,TGTGCCAGCAGCGTAGGCTTAAGGGACTACGAGCAGTACTTC
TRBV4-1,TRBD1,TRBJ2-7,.,CASSYGTGGRNEQYF,TGCGCCAGCAGCTACGGGACAGGGGGTAGAAACGAGCAGTACTTC
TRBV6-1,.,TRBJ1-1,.,CASIRGAGTEAFF,TGTGCCAGCATCCGCGGCGCGGGGACTGAAGCTTTCTTT
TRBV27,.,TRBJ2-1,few,CASRGGGTVAGSYNEQFF,TGTGCCAGCAGAGGGGGCGGGACAGTCGCGGGCTCCTACAATGAGCAGTTCTTC
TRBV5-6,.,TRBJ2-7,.,CASSLNSLYEQYF,TGTGCCAGCAGCCTTAATTCCCTCTACGAGCAGTACTTC
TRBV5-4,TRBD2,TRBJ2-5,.,CASSSEPSGQETQYF,TGTGCCAGCAGCTCCGAGCCTAGCGGTCAAGAGACCCAGTACTTC
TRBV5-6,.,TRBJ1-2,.,CASSLVDFVYGYTF,TGTGCCAGCAGCTTGGTCGATTTTGTCTATGGCTACACCTTC
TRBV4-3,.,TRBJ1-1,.,CASTDTWGRTEAFF,TGCGCCAGCACGGATACGTGGGGTCGGACTGAAGCTTTCTTT
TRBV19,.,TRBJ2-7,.,CASSMSGPNRQYF,TGTGCCAGTAGTATGTCGGGGCCCAACAGGCAGTACTTC
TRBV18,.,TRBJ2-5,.,CASSPRSQETQYF,TGTGCCAGCTCACCGCGGAGCCAAGAGACCCAGTACTTC
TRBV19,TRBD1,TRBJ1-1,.,CASSIDPQGARISQAFF,TGTGCCAGTAGTATAGATCCTCAGGGGGCGCGAATATCGCAAGCTTTCTTT
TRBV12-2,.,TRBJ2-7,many,CASRLVVCGSWYEQYF,TGTGCAAGTCGCTTAGTGGTATGCGGGAGTTGGTACGAGCAGTACTTC
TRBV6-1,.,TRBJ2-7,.,CASSDRYEQYF,TGTGCCAGCAGTGACCGCTACGAGCAGTACTTC
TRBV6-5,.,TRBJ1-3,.,CASKNDRSSGNTIYF,TGTGCCAGCAAAAATGACAGGAGCTCTGGAAACACCATATATTTT
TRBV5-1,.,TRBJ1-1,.,CASSNSPNTEAFF,TGCGCCAGCAGCAATAGCCCGAACACTGAAGCTTTCTTT
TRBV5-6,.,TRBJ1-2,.,CASSWGTHYGYTF,TGTGCCAGCAGCTGGGGGACACACTATGGCTACACCTTC
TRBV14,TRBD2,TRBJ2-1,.,CASSQNSGSGDNEQFF,TGTGCCAGCAGCCAGAACAGCGGGAGTGGGGACAATGAGCAGTTCTTC
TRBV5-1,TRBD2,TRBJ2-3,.,CASRLGLAISTDTQYF,TGCGCCAGCAGATTGGGACTAGCGATCAGCACAGATACGCAGTATTTT
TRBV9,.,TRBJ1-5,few,CASSPRGQQNQPQHF,TGTGCCAGCAGCCCCCGAGGGCAACAAAATCAGCCCCAGCATTTT